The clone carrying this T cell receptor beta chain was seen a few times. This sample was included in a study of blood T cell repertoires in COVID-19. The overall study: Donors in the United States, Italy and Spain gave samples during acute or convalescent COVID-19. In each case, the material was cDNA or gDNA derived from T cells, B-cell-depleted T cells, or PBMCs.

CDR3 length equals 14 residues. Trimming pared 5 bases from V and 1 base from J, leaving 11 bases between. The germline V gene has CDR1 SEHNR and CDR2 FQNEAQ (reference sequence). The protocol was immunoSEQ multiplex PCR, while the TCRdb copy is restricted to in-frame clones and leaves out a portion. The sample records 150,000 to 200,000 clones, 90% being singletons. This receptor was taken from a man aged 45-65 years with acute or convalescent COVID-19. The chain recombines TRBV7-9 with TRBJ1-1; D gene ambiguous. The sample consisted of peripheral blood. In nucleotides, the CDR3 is TGTGCCAGCAGCCTCCGATCACAGAACACTGAAGCTTTCTTT. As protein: CASSLRSQNTEAFF.